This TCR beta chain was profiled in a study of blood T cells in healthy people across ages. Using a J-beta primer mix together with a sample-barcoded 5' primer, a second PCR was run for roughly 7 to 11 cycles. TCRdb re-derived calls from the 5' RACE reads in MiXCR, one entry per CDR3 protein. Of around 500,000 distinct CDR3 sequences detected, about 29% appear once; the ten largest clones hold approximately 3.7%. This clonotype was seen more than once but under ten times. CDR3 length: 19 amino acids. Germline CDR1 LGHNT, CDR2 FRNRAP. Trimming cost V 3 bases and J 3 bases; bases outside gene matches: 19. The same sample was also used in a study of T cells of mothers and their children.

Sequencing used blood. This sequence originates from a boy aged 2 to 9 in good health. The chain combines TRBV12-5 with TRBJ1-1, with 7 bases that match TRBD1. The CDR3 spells CASGFAPSWDRAVDTEAFF. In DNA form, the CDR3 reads TGTGCTAGTGGTTTCGCGCCCTCATGGGACAGAGCAGTAGACACTGAAGCTTTCTTT.